This T cell receptor beta chain was retrieved from a study of cytomegalovirus exposure and HLA in healthy donors. Produced via immunoSEQ multiplex PCR; TCRdb's table is partial and in-frame only. The sample has about 120,000 clones, 90% to 97% seen once. Points from the study as a whole: The listing of fewer than 200 TCR beta chains classed them as cytomegalovirus-associated.

V lost 6 bases, J lost 4 bases, and 7 bases lay in between. The germline CDR1 and CDR2 sequences are SGDLS and YYNGEE. The CDR3 covers 12 residues. A remark on this clone: Antigen: not known.

The TCR comes from a man aged 18 to 30 in good health and CMV-seronegative. The chain joins TRBV9 to TRBJ2-2; no clear D gene. The sequenced sample was PBMCs. CDR3 loop: CASNMATGELFF. The CDR3 DNA is TGTGCCAGCAACATGGCCACCGGGGAGCTGTTTTTT.